This T cell receptor (beta chain) was sequenced during a study of OX40 agonist ivuxolimab in advanced cancers. The CDR3 sequence is 15 residues long. Trimming removed 1 base at V and 6 bases at J, with 13 bases between. CDR1 is KGHSH, CDR2 LQKENI, per germline. The repertoire was sequenced with immunoSEQ multiplex PCR; TCRdb's copy has only in-frame clones and lacks some. The data hold 55,000 to 65,000 clones, with approximately 91% observed a single time. This clonotype was obtained from an adult with an advanced solid tumor such as melanoma, head and neck, liver or kidney cancer. Sequencing was performed on CD4+ or CD8+ T cells sorted from blood, taken in a trial of the OX40 agonist ivuxolimab. The chain uses TRBV18 and TRBJ2-1; the D gene is possibly TRBD1 (6 bases). The chain's CDR3 is CASSPLPSGANEQFF. The CDR3 bases are TGTGCCAGCTCACCACTTCCATCAGGGGCCAATGAGCAGTTCTTC. Full variable domain (remainder filled in from reference TRBV18 and TRBJ2-1): NAGVMQNPRHLVRRRGQEARLRCSPMKGHSHVYWYRQLPEEGLKFMVYLQKENIIDESGMPKERFSAEFPKEGPSILRIQQVVRGDSAAYFCASSPLPSGANEQFFGPGTRLTVL.